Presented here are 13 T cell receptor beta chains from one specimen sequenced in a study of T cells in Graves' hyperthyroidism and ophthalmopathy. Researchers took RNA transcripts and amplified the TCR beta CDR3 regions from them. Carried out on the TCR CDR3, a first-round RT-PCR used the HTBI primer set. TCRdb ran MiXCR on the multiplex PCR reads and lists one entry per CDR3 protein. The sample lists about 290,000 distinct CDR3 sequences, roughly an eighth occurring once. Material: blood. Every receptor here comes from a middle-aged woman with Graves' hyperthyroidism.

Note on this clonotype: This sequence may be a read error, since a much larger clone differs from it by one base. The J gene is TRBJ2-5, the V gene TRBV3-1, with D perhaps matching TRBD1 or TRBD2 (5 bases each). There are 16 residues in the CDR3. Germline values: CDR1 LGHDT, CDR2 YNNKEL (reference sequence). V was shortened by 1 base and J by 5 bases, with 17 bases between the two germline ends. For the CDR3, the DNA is TGTGCCAGCAGCCAAGCGAGGGGAAGCCCCACTGAGACCCAGTACTTC. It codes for CASSQARGSPTETQYF.

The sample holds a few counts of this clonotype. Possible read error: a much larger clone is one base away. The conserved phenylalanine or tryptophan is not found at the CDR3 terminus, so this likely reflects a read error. CDR3 bases: TGTGCCAGCAGTTTGCAGGTGGATTCACCCCTCCACCTT. Encoded protein: CASSLQVDSPLHL. The rearrangement links TRBV12-3 or TRBV12-4 to TRBJ1-6; no definite D call. This CDR3 spans 13 amino acids. V shed 3 bases and J shed 8 bases, with 8 bases lying between them.

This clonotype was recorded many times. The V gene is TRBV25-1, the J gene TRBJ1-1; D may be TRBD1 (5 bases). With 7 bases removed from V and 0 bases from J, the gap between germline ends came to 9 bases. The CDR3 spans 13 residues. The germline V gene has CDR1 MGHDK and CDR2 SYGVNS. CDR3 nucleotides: TGTGCCAGCATTTCGACAGTGAACACTGAAGCTTTCTTT. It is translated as CASISTVNTEAFF.

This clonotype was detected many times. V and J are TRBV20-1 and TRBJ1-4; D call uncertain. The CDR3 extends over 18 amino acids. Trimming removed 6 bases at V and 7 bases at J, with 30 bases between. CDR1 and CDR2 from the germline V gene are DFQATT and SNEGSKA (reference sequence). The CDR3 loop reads CSARGRQKSTGPGEKLFF. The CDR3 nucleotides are TGCAGTGCCCGAGGCCGACAAAAATCGACGGGTCCGGGTGAAAAACTGTTTTTT.

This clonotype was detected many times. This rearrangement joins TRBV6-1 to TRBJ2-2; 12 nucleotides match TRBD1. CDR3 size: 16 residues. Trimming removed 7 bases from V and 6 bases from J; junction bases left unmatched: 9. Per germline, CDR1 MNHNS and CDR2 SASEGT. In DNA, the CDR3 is TGTGCCAGCAACAATCCGGGACAGGGGGCGGCCGGGGAGCTGTTTTTT. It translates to CASNNPGQGAAGELFF.

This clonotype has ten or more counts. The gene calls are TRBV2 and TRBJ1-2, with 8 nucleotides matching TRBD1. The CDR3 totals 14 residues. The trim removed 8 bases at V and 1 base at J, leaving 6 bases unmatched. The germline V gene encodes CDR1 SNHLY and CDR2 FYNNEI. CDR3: CASVRQGINYGYTF. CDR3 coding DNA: TGTGCCAGCGTAAGACAGGGGATTAACTATGGCTACACCTTC.

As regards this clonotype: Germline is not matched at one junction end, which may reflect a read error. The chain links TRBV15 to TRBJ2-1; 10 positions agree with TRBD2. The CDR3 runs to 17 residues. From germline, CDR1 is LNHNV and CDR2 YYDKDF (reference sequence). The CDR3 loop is CAISRKTTSGMENEQFF. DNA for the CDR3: TGTGCCATCAGCAGAAAAACAACTAGCGGGATGGAAAATGAGCAGTTCTTC.

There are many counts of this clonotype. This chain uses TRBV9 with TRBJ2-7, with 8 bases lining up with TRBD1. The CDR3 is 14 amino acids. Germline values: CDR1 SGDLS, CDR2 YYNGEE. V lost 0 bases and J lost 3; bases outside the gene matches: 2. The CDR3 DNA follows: TGTGCCAGCAGCGTAGAGGACAGGGTCTACGAGCAGTACTTC. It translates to CASSVEDRVYEQYF.

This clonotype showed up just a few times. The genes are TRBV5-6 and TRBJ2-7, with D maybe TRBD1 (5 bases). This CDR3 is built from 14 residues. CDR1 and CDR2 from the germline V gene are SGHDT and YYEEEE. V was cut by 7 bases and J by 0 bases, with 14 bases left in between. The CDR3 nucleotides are TGTGCCAGCCGACAGACGATAACCTCCTACGAGCAGTACTTC. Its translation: CASRQTITSYEQYF.

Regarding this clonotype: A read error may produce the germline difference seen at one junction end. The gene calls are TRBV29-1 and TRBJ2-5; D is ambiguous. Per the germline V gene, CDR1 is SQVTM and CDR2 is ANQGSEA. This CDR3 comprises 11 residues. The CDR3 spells CSVGSQETQCF. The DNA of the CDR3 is TGCAGCGTTGGTAGCCAAGAGACCCAGTGCTTC.

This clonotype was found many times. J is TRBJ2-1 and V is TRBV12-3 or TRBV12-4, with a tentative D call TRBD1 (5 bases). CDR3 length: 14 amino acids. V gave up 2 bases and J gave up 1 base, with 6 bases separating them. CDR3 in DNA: TGTGCCAGCAGTTTACAGGGTTCCTACAATGAGCAGTTCTTC. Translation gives CASSLQGSYNEQFF.

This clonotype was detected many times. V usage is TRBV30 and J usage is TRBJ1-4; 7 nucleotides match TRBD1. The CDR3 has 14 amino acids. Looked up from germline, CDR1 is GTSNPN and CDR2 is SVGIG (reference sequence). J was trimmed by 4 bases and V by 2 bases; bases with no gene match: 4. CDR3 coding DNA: TGTGCCTGGAGTAAGGGGACAGTTAATGAAAAACTGTTTTTT. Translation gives CAWSKGTVNEKLFF.

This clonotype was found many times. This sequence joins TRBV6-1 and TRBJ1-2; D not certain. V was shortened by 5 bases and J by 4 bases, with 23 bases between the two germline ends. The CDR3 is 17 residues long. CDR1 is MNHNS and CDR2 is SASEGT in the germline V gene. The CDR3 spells CASSLLEITPEGYGYTF. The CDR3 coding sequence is TGTGCCAGCAGTCTTCTGGAAATTACCCCGGAGGGCTATGGCTACACCTTC.